This T cell receptor beta chain was found in a study of PD-1 blockade in mismatch repair-deficient tumors. Study as a whole: Patients had approximately 12 mismatch repair-deficient cancer types, all previously treated and progressing.

The germline V gene encodes CDR1 MDHEN and CDR2 SYDVKM. The CDR3 consists of 13 residues. Trimming cost V 6 bases and J 3 bases; bases outside gene matches: 5. Using immunoSEQ multiplex PCR, the repertoire was profiled, and TCRdb retains in-frame clones only, with some absent. The sample yields around 50,000 clones, more than 75% seen once. Mismatch repair deficiency was confirmed in all patients, by PCR or immunohistochemistry. Material: peripheral blood, obtained 4 weeks after starting pembrolizumab. This sequence was found in an adult with mismatch repair-deficient cancer. V and J are TRBV28 and TRBJ2-7; TRBD2 aligns across 7 bases. CDR3 coding DNA: TGTGCCAGCAGCCCGACTAGCAGCTACGAGCAGTACTTC. Protein: CASSPTSSYEQYF.